Following are 21 T cell receptor beta chains from one sample sequenced in a study of T cell responses to AZD1222 COVID-19 vaccine. Measured with immunoSEQ multiplex PCR; TCRdb has only the in-frame clones, and not every one. The data contain under 170,000 clones, more than 85% of them singletons. Specimen: peripheral blood, collected 28 days after the second AZD1222 dose. These receptors came from an adult who received the AZD1222 COVID-19 vaccine.

This rearrangement joins TRBV28 to TRBJ2-7; 7 nucleotides align to TRBD2. Germline values: CDR1 MDHEN, CDR2 SYDVKM. CDR3 length: 13 residues. V dropped 8 bases and J dropped 4; count of bases not matched to a gene: 8. The CDR3 DNA is TGTGCCAGCGGGTCGGGAGGAGTGTACGAGCAGTACTTC. Its translation is CASGSGGVYEQYF.

This clone was recorded once. The V gene is TRBV19, the J gene TRBJ2-1; 10 bases match TRBD2. The germline CDR1 and CDR2 sequences are LNHDA and SQIVND (reference sequence). V lost 7 bases and J lost 8; bases outside the gene matches: 11. This CDR3 is built from 15 residues. The CDR3 spells CASKHSAGGGDEQFF. The CDR3 region has the DNA TGTGCCAGTAAACACTCAGCGGGAGGGGGTGATGAGCAGTTCTTC.

The chain has TRBV6-2 or TRBV6-3 and TRBJ2-4; weak D call: TRBD1 (5 bases). The CDR3 covers 15 residues. Germline CDR1 MNHEY, CDR2 SVGEGT. V lost 2 bases and J lost 7, with 15 bases in between. CDR3 sequence: CASSYGRDRGNIQYF. In nucleotides, the CDR3 is TGTGCCAGCAGTTACGGCCGAGACAGAGGTAACATTCAGTACTTC.

A few counts support this clone. The rearrangement joins TRBV12-5 to TRBJ1-3; D might be TRBD1 (6 bases). Germline CDR1 and CDR2: LGHNT and FRNRAP. The CDR3 covers 14 residues. V dropped 6 bases and J dropped 4 bases, with 13 bases sitting between them. This CDR3 is CASGDTGWGNTIYF. Here the CDR3 DNA reads TGTGCTAGTGGGGATACAGGGTGGGGAAACACCATATATTTT.

This chain joins TRBV13 and TRBJ1-1; the match to TRBD1 covers 7 bases. CDR1 is PRHDT, CDR2 FYEKMQ, per germline (reference sequence). There are 12 residues in the CDR3. The junction had 7 bases not matched to a gene; V was cut back by 5 bases and J by 10 bases. The CDR3 spells CASSARQGGAFF. In DNA, the CDR3 is TGTGCCAGCAGCGCCCGACAGGGCGGAGCTTTCTTT.

The V gene is TRBV30, the J gene TRBJ1-6; D not certain. The CDR3 length is 13 residues. With 0 bases removed from V and 10 bases from J, the gap between germline ends came to 10 bases. CDR1 is GTSNPN, CDR2 SVGIG, per germline (reference sequence). CDR3 protein: CAWSVRQRSPLHF. The CDR3 DNA reads TGTGCCTGGAGTGTAAGGCAGCGCTCACCCCTCCACTTT.

The V call is TRBV12-5, the J call TRBJ2-2; 8 bases are shared with TRBD1. Germline trimming cut 0 bases from V and 5 bases from J; bases unmatched to any gene: 2. The CDR3 sequence is 15 residues long. Germline V gene sequence: CDR1 LGHNT, CDR2 FRNRAP. The CDR3 DNA is TGTGCTAGTGGTTTGGTACAGGGGGGTACCGGGGAGCTGTTTTTT. Translating gives CASGLVQGGTGELFF.

This clone was picked up one time. The genes are TRBV15 and TRBJ1-1, with 8 bases lining up with TRBD1. Germline loops: CDR1 LNHNV, CDR2 YYDKDF (reference sequence). The ends lost 7 bases at V and 0 bases at J; junction bases unmatched: 10. CDR3 length: 16 amino acids. CDR3 bases: TGTGCCACCATGGGGGGGGACAGGCGAATGAACACTGAAGCTTTCTTT. Amino acids: CATMGGDRRMNTEAFF.

The rearrangement uses TRBV6-1 and TRBJ1-1; no firm D call. The CDR3 covers 13 residues. The ends were cut back, 3 bases at V and 3 bases at J, with 8 bases in the middle. Germline CDR1 and CDR2: MNHNS and SASEGT. CDR3 in amino acids: CASSESGDTEAFF. DNA for the CDR3: TGTGCCAGCAGTGAGTCCGGGGACACTGAAGCTTTCTTT.

The CDR3 is CSVGSGHRTDTQYF. For the CDR3, the DNA is TGCAGCGTTGGTAGCGGGCATCGCACAGATACGCAGTATTTT. The chain uses TRBV29-1 and TRBJ2-3, with 7 bases lining up with TRBD2. The CDR3 totals 14 residues. Germline CDR1 SQVTM, CDR2 ANQGSEA. Trimming took 4 bases from V and 1 from J; bases not matched to a gene: 5.

The genes are TRBV5-1 and TRBJ1-1; 7 positions agree with TRBD1. Germline CDR1 SGHRS, CDR2 YFSETQ. After removal of 2 bases from V and 8 bases from J, the junction contained 3 bases not matched to a gene. The CDR3 contains 12 residues. The CDR3 loop is CASSFKTGEAFF. The DNA of the CDR3 is TGCGCCAGCAGCTTTAAGACAGGGGAAGCTTTCTTT. Looking up the rest from reference TRBV5-1 and TRBJ1-1 gives the full variable domain: KAGVTQTPRYLIKTRGQQVTLSCSPISGHRSVSWYQQTPGQGLQFLFEYFSETQRNKGNFPGRFSGRQFSNSRSEMNVSTLELGDSALYLCASSFKTGEAFFGQGTRLTVV.

V usage is TRBV19 and J usage is TRBJ1-5; TRBD1 aligns across 7 bases. This CDR3 spans 18 amino acids. Germline CDR1 LNHDA, CDR2 SQIVND (reference sequence). After removal of 5 bases from V and 0 bases from J, the junction contained 13 bases not matched to a gene. The CDR3: CASSPKSGQPYSNQPQHF. As DNA, the CDR3 is TGTGCCAGTAGTCCGAAGTCGGGACAGCCCTATAGCAATCAGCCCCAGCATTTT.

The count of this clone is one. V is TRBV5-1 and J is TRBJ2-1, with 7 bases aligning to TRBD1. Germline V gene lookup returns CDR1 SGHRS and CDR2 YFSETQ. V lost 0 bases to trimming and J lost 3 bases; unmatched junction nucleotides: 3. The CDR3 contains 15 residues. CDR3 in DNA: TGCGCCAGCAGCTTGGACAGGGGCCTCTACAATGAGCAGTTCTTC. Protein product: CASSLDRGLYNEQFF.

This clone was observed once. CDR3 nucleotide sequence: TGTGCCAGCAGTGATCCGGGGGGCGCAGGAGGCTACACCTTC. It translates to CASSDPGGAGGYTF. This sequence joins TRBV25-1 and TRBJ1-2; TRBD1 might be the D (6 bases). V lost 3 bases and J 8 bases, leaving 16 bases between the germline ends. Germline-derived CDR1 and CDR2 are MGHDK and SYGVNS. The length of the CDR3 is 14 residues.

The V gene is TRBV2, the J gene TRBJ1-2; D remains unclear. Trimming pared 4 bases from V and 1 base from J, leaving 7 bases between. The CDR3 is made up of 13 amino acids. Germline lookup yields CDR1 SNHLY and CDR2 FYNNEI. CDR3 in DNA: TGTGCCAGCAGTGCCCAGATTAACTATGGCTACACCTTC. This codes for CASSAQINYGYTF.

This chain links TRBV7-9 with TRBJ1-2; maybe TRBD1 (5 bases). The V end lost 5 bases, the J end lost 4 bases, and 11 bases lay between the germline ends. The V gene's germline CDR1 is SEHNR and CDR2 FQNEAQ (reference sequence). This CDR3 contains 13 residues. The CDR3 loop is CASSHGAGYGYTF. In nucleotides, the CDR3 is TGTGCCAGCAGCCACGGGGCAGGCTATGGCTACACCTTC.

This clone was observed a single time. The chain uses TRBV5-1 and TRBJ2-2; D gene uncertain. The CDR3 runs to 15 residues. Germline V CDR1 and CDR2: SGHRS, YFSETQ. With 7 bases removed from V and 1 base from J, the gap between germline ends came to 14 bases. CDR3 coding DNA: TGCGCCAGCTACCACACGGCGGTGAACACCGGGGAGCTGTTTTTT. Translating gives CASYHTAVNTGELFF.

The genes are TRBV18 and TRBJ2-1; 7 bases align to TRBD2. The CDR3 is made up of 16 amino acids. V lost 8 bases, J lost 4 bases, and 14 bases stayed unmatched. Germline V lookup: CDR1 KGHSH, CDR2 LQKENI. Here the CDR3 reads CASAPSIAGLYNEQFF. The DNA for the CDR3 is TGTGCCAGCGCGCCGTCTATAGCGGGCTTGTACAATGAGCAGTTCTTC.

This rearrangement joins TRBV5-1 to TRBJ2-2; 10 bases agree with TRBD2. After removal of 3 bases from V and 1 base from J, the junction contained 3 bases not matched to a gene. The CDR3 covers 16 residues. The germline gives CDR1 SGHRS, CDR2 YFSETQ. CDR3 coding DNA: TGCGCCAGCAGCTACGGACTAGCGGAGAACACCGGGGAGCTGTTTTTT. It specifies CASSYGLAENTGELFF.

The rearrangement joins TRBV28 to TRBJ1-1; 7 bases match TRBD1. This CDR3 is 16 amino acids long. Germline V gene sequence: CDR1 MDHEN, CDR2 SYDVKM. Trimming at V came to 3 bases and at J to 3 bases, leaving 10 bases not matched to a gene. The CDR3 coding sequence is TGTGCCAGCAGTTTGGGTGGGGGACAGAGTCACACTGAAGCTTTCTTT. It yields the protein CASSLGGGQSHTEAFF.

The table lists this clone with a few counts. The chain combines TRBV30 with TRBJ1-6; D gene ambiguous. The CDR3 runs 17 residues. Between the trimmed V and J ends, which lost 0 bases and 9 bases, there was a span of 21 bases. The V gene's germline CDR1 is GTSNPN and CDR2 SVGIG (reference sequence). CDR3 in DNA: TGTGCCTGGAGTGTACAACCCGGACCCGCACTCGGTTCACCCCTCCACTTT. It translates to CAWSVQPGPALGSPLHF.